Listed below are T cell receptor beta chains from one sample, sequenced in a study of identical twins. TCRdb called the 5' RACE reads again in MiXCR, with one record for every CDR3 protein. The table shows hundreds of thousands of distinct CDR3 sequences, with 8.6% occurring only once. The sample was also reused in another study, on yellow fever vaccine responses in identical twins.

Sample: PBMCs. Source of these receptors: a woman aged 18-29 years in good health. Each CDR3 is given with its conserved first and last residue. Some rows mark clone size as missing; the rest say once, few, many or name a class of expanded clone.

abundance: many
v_gene: TRBV5-6
CDR3aa: CASSLGFYSPLHF

abundance: -
v_gene: TRBV3-1
CDR3aa: CASCQVAGVTDTQYF

abundance: -
v_gene: TRBV6-2/TRBV6-3
CDR3aa: CASSYSPLLNTGELFF

abundance: -
v_gene: TRBV29-1
CDR3aa: CSVVATAGPTDTQYF

abundance: -
v_gene: TRBV4-2
CDR3aa: CASSQVAGEAHLEAFF

abundance: many
v_gene: TRBV12-3/TRBV12-4
CDR3aa: CASSFLWPNEKLFF

abundance: -
v_gene: TRBV18
CDR3aa: CASSPKLREGRTKNIQYF

abundance: -
v_gene: TRBV9
CDR3aa: CASSVGGAAEQYF

abundance: -
v_gene: TRBV11-2
CDR3aa: CASSIAGGAREQFF

abundance: few
v_gene: TRBV20-1
CDR3aa: CSASEGTGLIPQHF

abundance: -
v_gene: TRBV29-1
CDR3aa: CSVDGGTGELFF

abundance: -
v_gene: TRBV5-1
CDR3aa: CASSAGDVSYEQYF

abundance: -
v_gene: TRBV20-1
CDR3aa: CSARVQRGGQGEQFF

abundance: few
v_gene: TRBV28
CDR3aa: CASRLGPPGQLTDTQYF

abundance: many
v_gene: TRBV20-1
CDR3aa: CSAPLGATTDTQYF

abundance: many
v_gene: TRBV7-2
CDR3aa: CASSLSLVGITDTQYF

abundance: -
v_gene: TRBV7-2
CDR3aa: CASSSRRNADTQYF

abundance: few
v_gene: TRBV5-1
CDR3aa: CASSSGLAGPSSTDTQYF

abundance: few
v_gene: TRBV7-9
CDR3aa: CASSLTGVPDTQYF

abundance: few
v_gene: TRBV20-1
CDR3aa: CSADGTSGRAVLNEQFF

abundance: many
v_gene: TRBV15
CDR3aa: CATDGGGLWETQYF

abundance: many
v_gene: TRBV20-1
CDR3aa: CSAADRTTDTQYF

abundance: -
v_gene: TRBV18
CDR3aa: CASSLKQGDEQYF

abundance: -
v_gene: TRBV4-2
CDR3aa: CASSQTKTDRELFF